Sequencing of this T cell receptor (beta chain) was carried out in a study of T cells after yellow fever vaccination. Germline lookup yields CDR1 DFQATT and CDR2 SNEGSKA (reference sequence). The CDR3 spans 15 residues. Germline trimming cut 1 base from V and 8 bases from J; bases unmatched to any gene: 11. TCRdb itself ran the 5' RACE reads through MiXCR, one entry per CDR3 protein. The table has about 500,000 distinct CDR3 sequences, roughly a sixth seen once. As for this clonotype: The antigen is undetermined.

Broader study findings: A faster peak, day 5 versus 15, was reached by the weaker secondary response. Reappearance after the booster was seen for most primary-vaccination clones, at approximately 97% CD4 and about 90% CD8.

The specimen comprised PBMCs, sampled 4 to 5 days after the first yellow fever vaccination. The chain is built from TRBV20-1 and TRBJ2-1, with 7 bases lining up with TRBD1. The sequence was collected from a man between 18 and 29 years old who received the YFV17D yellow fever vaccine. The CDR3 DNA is TGCAGTGCTAGAGCCCTAGACAGGGTTCAGGATGAGCAGTTCTTC. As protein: CSARALDRVQDEQFF.